This T cell receptor (beta chain) came from a study of blood T cell repertoires in COVID-19. Study information: Both acute and convalescent COVID-19 samples were obtained from the United States, Italy and Spain. T cells, B-cell-depleted T cells, or PBMCs supplied cDNA or gDNA.

During active infection, Seattle patients enrolled and were then monitored through disease. Original methodology: Nucleated cell number was recorded as an estimate derived from reference gene primer amplification. The table came from immunoSEQ multiplex PCR; TCRdb's copy has only in-frame clones and leaves some out. Clone size and V and J calls were adopted from that table, with D and trimming inferred from the DNA. The sample records around 61,000 clones, approximately 92% being singletons. Trimming left V 1 base short and J 0 bases short, with 9 bases between. CDR1 SGHVS and CDR2 FNYEAQ come from the germline V gene. This CDR3 spans 16 amino acids.

The specimen was peripheral blood. The receptor comes from a woman aged 60 to 75 with COVID-19, enrolled during active disease. This chain links TRBV7-6 with TRBJ2-2; D is possibly TRBD1 (5 bases). Here the CDR3 DNA reads TGTGCCAGCAGCTTAGACCAGGGCGCGAACACCGGGGAGCTGTTTTTT. Translating gives CASSLDQGANTGELFF.